The 11 T cell receptor beta chains below come from one sample, sequenced in a study of shared clonotypes between healthy human individuals. Measured with immunoSEQ multiplex PCR; TCRdb has only the in-frame clones, and not every one. The data contain about 470,000 clones, around 75% of them singletons. Material for sequencing was PBMCs. These receptors were obtained from a woman aged 40 to 55 in good health. Some clones in this sample may be carry-over from other donors' samples.

This chain uses TRBV5-1 with TRBJ2-2; TRBD1 agrees at 7 bases. CDR1 and CDR2 from the germline V gene are SGHRS and YFSETQ. V dropped 2 bases and J dropped 1; count of bases not matched to a gene: 5. The CDR3 consists of 16 residues. CDR3 coding DNA: TGCGCCAGCAGCTTCGGACAGGCAAGGAACACCGGGGAGCTGTTTTTT. It encodes CASSFGQARNTGELFF.

The chain employs TRBV30 and TRBJ2-1; TRBD2 aligns across 9 bases. CDR1 is GTSNPN and CDR2 is SVGIG in the germline V gene (reference sequence). The CDR3 loop spans 18 amino acids. Unmatched junction bases numbered 16, after V lost 3 bases and J lost 4 bases. This CDR3 reads CAWSGPTTLAGPYNEQFF. The CDR3 nucleotides read TGTGCCTGGAGCGGCCCCACCACTCTAGCGGGGCCTTACAATGAGCAGTTCTTC.

The chain employs TRBV7-8 and TRBJ2-4, with 7 bases aligning to TRBD1. J gave up 0 bases and V 1 base, and 6 bases lay outside the gene matches. Germline CDR1 and CDR2: SGHVS and FQNEAQ. The CDR3 consists of 17 residues. The CDR3 bases are TGTGCCAGCAGCTTAGATCAGGGGGTCCTAGCCAAAAACATTCAGTACTTC. Translated: CASSLDQGVLAKNIQYF.

The chain carries TRBV13 and TRBJ2-1; 7 nucleotides line up with TRBD2. The J segment lost 0 bases and the V segment lost 3 bases, leaving 8 bases of the junction unmatched. CDR3 length: 17 amino acids. Germline lookup yields CDR1 PRHDT and CDR2 FYEKMQ (reference sequence). The CDR3 nucleotides read TGTGCCAGCAGCTTGGGACTACCCCGAGGCTCCTACAATGAGCAGTTCTTC. Translation gives CASSLGLPRGSYNEQFF.

V and J are TRBV30 and TRBJ1-4; maybe TRBD1 (5 bases). Germline V lookup: CDR1 GTSNPN, CDR2 SVGIG (reference sequence). The V end lost 1 base, the J end lost 8 bases, and 17 bases lay between the germline ends. The CDR3 runs 15 residues. CDR3 bases: TGTGCCTGGAGTGGGGGCGAACGGGAGGAAGAAAAACTGTTTTTT. Its translation is CAWSGGEREEEKLFF.

This chain uses TRBV7-2 with TRBJ2-1, with TRBD2 matching 8 bases. CDR1 is SGHTA and CDR2 is FQGNSA in the germline V gene. J was trimmed by 1 base and V by 5 bases; bases with no gene match: 16. There are 19 residues in the CDR3. The CDR3 is CASSDSIGSGSVSYNEQFF. In nucleotides, the CDR3 is TGTGCCAGCAGCGATAGCATCGGCAGCGGGAGCGTATCCTACAATGAGCAGTTCTTC.

This chain joins TRBV11-2 and TRBJ2-5; D is undetermined. With the DNA end fitting TRBJ2-7 better, the J assignment may be wrong. Germline V gives CDR1 SGHAT, CDR2 FQNNGV. This CDR3 contains 16 residues. The CDR3 bases are TGTGCCAGCAGCTTAGACCCTGACATCTCATCCTACGAGCAGTACTTC. Amino acid sequence: CASSLDPDISSYEQYF.

V gene TRBV27 combines with J gene TRBJ2-7, with 9 bases identical to TRBD2. The CDR3 runs 15 residues. The germline gives CDR1 MNHEY, CDR2 SMNVEV (reference sequence). Trimming removed 7 bases from V and 7 bases from J; junction bases left unmatched: 14. CDR3 sequence reads: CASTQRSGRDGEQYF. The CDR3 coding sequence is TGTGCCAGCACCCAACGTAGCGGGAGAGACGGTGAGCAGTACTTC.

This clone has a handful of counts. Other nucleotide sequences from this sample produce the same CDR3. This CDR3 reads CASSMTRSSYEQYF. The DNA for the CDR3 is TGTGCCAGTAGTATGACTAGGAGTTCCTACGAGCAGTACTTC. V is TRBV19 and J is TRBJ2-7; D possibly corresponds to TRBD2 (6 bases). Per germline, CDR1 LNHDA and CDR2 SQIVND (reference sequence). V lost 3 bases, J lost 1 base, and 10 bases lay in between. The CDR3 has 14 amino acids.

The rearrangement joins TRBV4-3 to TRBJ1-1; no clear D gene. V lost 0 bases and J lost 4, with 12 bases in between. The V gene's germline CDR1 is LGHNA and CDR2 YSLEER. This CDR3 region has 15 residues. CDR3 nucleotides: TGCGCCAGCAGCCAAGATCTAAGCCTCCCCACTGAAGCTTTCTTT. Amino acid sequence: CASSQDLSLPTEAFF.

The rearrangement uses TRBV7-6 and TRBJ2-5; the D gene is possibly TRBD2 (5 bases). CDR3 length: 14 residues. Trimming shortened V by 5 bases and J by 2 bases, and 12 bases separated the two germline ends. Germline V gives CDR1 SGHVS, CDR2 FNYEAQ. The CDR3 DNA reads as TGTGCCAGCAGCCCCCGGACTCATCAAGAGACCCAGTACTTC. This translates into CASSPRTHQETQYF.